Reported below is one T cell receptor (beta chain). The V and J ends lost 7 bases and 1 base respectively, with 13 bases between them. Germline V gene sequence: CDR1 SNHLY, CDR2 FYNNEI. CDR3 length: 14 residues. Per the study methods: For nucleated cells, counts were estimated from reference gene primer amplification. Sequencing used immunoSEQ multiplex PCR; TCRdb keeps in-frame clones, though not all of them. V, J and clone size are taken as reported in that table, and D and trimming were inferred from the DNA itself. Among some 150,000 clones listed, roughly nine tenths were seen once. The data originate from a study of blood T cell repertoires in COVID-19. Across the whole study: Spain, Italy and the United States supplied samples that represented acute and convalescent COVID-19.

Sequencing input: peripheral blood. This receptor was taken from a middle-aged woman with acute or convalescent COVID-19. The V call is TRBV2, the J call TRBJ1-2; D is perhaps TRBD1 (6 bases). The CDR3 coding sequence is TGTGCCAGCAAATACACAGGGAATAACTATGGCTACACCTTC. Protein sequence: CASKYTGNNYGYTF.